The clone carrying this TCR beta chain was observed many times. The authors diagnosed from clinical symptoms, serum thyroxine, TRAb, thyroid ultrasound and orbital computed tomography. Amplification from RNA transcripts yielded the TCR beta CDR3 regions. Second-round multiplex PCR came after a first-round RT-PCR that employed HTBI primers. TCRdb ran MiXCR on the multiplex PCR reads and lists one entry per CDR3 protein. This table has 350,000 to 450,000 distinct CDR3 sequences, 18% appearing once. The germline V gene has CDR1 KGHDR and CDR2 SFDVKD. The V end was cut by 6 bases, the J end by 8 bases, with 10 bases between. The CDR3 runs 12 residues. The data derive from a study of Graves' ophthalmopathy and Graves' hyperthyroidism.

The sequenced sample consisted of peripheral blood. The V gene is TRBV24-1, the J gene TRBJ2-4; a possible D gene is TRBD1 (6 bases). The sequence was collected from a woman aged 18-29 years with Graves' ophthalmopathy. CDR3 nucleotide sequence: TGTGCCACCAGTTTACAGGGAGACATTCAGTACTTC. Encoded protein: CATSLQGDIQYF.